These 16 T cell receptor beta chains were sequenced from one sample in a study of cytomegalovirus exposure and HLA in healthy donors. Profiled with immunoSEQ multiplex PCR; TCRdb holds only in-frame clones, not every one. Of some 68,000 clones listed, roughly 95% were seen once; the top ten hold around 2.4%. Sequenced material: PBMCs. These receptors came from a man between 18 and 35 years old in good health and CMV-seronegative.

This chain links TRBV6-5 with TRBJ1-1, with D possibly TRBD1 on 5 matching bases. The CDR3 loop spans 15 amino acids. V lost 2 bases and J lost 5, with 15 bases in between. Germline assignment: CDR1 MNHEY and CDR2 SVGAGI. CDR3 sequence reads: CASSYNNPGGTEAFF. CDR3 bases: TGTGCCAGCAGTTACAATAACCCCGGGGGGACTGAAGCTTTCTTT.

The CDR3 reads CASSLGDSNSPLHF. The CDR3 region has the DNA TGTGCCAGCAGCTTAGGGGACAGTAATTCACCCCTCCACTTT. The rearrangement uses TRBV11-2 and TRBJ1-6, with TRBD1 matching over 7 bases. Trimming removed 1 base from V and 6 bases from J; junction bases left unmatched: 0. Germline assignment: CDR1 SGHAT and CDR2 FQNNGV. This CDR3 comprises 14 residues.

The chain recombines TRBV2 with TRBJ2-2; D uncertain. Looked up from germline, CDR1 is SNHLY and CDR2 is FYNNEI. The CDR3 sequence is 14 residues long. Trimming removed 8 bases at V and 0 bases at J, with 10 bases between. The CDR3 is CASRSGANTGELFF. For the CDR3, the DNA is TGTGCCAGCCGTTCAGGCGCGAACACCGGGGAGCTGTTTTTT.

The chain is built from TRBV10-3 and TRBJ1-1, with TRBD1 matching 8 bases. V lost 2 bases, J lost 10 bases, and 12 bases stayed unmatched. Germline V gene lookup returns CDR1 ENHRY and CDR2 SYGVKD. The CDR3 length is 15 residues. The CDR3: CAISETGGNGIGAFF. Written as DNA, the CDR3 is TGTGCCATCAGTGAGACAGGGGGTAATGGTATAGGAGCTTTCTTT.

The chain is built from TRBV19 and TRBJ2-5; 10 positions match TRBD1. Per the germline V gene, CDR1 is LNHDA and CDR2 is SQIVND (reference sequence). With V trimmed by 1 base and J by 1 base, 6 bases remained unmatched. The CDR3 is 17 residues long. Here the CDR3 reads CASSIVVGDRGQETQYF. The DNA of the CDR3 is TGTGCCAGTAGTATAGTGGTCGGGGACAGGGGCCAAGAGACCCAGTACTTC.

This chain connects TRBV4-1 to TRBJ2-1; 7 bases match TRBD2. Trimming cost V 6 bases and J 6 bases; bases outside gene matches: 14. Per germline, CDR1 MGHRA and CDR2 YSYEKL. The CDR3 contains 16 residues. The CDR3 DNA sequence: TGCGCCAGCAGTCCTTTTGCGGGGGAAAAAAGCAATGAGCAGTTCTTC. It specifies CASSPFAGEKSNEQFF.

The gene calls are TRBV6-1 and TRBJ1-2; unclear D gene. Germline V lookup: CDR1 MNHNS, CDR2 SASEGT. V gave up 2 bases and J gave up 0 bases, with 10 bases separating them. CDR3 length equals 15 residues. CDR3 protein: CASSEIASANYGYTF. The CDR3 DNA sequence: TGTGCCAGCAGTGAAATAGCGTCGGCTAACTATGGCTACACCTTC.

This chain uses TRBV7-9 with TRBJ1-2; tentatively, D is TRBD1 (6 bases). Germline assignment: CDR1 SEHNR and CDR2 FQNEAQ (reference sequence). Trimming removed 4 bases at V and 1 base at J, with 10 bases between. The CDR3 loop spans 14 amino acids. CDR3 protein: CASSSGQFNYGYTF. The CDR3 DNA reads TGTGCCAGCAGCTCCGGACAGTTTAACTATGGCTACACCTTC. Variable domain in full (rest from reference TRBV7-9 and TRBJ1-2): DTGVSQNPRHKITKRGQNVTFRCDPISEHNRLYWYRQTLGQGPEFLTYFQNEAQLEKSRLLSDRFSAERPKGSFSTLEIQRTEQGDSAMYLCASSSGQFNYGYTFGSGTRLTVV.

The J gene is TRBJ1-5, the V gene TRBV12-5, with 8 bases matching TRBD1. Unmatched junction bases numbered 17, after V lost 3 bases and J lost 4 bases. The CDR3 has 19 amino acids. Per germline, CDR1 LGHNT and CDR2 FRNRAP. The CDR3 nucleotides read TGTGCTAGTGGTTTAGGACAGGGTAGGGAGGGGTCATTAAATCAGCCCCAGCATTTT. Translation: CASGLGQGREGSLNQPQHF.

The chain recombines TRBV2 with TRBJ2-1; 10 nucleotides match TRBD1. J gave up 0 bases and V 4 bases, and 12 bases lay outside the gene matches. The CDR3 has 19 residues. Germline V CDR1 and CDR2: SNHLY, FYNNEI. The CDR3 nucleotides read TGTGCCAGCAGTGGAACCGGGACAGGGGATTGGAGCTCCTACAATGAGCAGTTCTTC. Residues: CASSGTGTGDWSSYNEQFF.

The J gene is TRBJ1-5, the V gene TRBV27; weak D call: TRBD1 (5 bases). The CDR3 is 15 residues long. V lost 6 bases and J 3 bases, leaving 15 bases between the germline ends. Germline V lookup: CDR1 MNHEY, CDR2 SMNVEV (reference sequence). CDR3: CASRPAGRSNQPQHF. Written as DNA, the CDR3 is TGTGCCAGCAGACCCGCAGGGCGGTCCAATCAGCCCCAGCATTTT.

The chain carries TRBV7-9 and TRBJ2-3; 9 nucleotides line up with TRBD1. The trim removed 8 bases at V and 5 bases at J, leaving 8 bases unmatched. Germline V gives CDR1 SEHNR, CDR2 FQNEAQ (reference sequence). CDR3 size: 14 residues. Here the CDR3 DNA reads TGTGCCAGCGCCGACAGGGGGTCTGGAGATACGCAGTATTTT. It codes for CASADRGSGDTQYF.

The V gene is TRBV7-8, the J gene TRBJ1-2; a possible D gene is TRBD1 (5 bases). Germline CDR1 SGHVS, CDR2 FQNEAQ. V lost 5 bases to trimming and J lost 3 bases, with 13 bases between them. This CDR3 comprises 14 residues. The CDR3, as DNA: TGTGCCAGCAGCCAATCGGCCAGGGACTATGGCTACACCTTC. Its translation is CASSQSARDYGYTF.

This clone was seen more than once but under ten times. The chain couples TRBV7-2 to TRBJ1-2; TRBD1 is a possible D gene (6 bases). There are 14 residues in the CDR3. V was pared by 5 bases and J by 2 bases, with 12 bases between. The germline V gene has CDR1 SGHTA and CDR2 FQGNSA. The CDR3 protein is CASSLLTGNYGYTF. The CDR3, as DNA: TGTGCCAGCAGCCTACTGACAGGAAACTATGGCTACACCTTC.

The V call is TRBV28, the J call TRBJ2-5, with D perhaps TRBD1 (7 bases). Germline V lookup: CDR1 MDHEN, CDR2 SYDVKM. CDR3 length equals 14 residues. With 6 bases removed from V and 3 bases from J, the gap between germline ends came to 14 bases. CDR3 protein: CASSPGGTEETQYF. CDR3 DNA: TGTGCCAGCAGCCCAGGCGGGACAGAAGAGACCCAGTACTTC.

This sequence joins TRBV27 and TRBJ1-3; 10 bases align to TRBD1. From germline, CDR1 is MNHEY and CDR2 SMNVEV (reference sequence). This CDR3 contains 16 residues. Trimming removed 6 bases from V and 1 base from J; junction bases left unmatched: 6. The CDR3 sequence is CASRAGTGVSGNTIYF. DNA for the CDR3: TGTGCCAGCAGGGCCGGGACAGGGGTATCTGGAAACACCATATATTTT.